These T cell receptor beta chains were read from a single sample in a study of cytomegalovirus exposure and HLA in healthy donors. Profiling relied on immunoSEQ multiplex PCR, and the TCRdb table lists in-frame clones only, not all of them. Altogether around 170,000 clones are present, roughly 75% being singletons, with the ten largest covering 5% to 7%. The sample consisted of PBMCs. These receptors all come from a man in his forties or fifties in good health and CMV-seronegative. CDR3s include the opening cysteine and the closing phenylalanine or tryptophan. Each record gives: J gene, clone size, D gene, V gene, CDR3 DNA, CDR3 protein. The D gene is left open where the match is weak. The size field is filled for only some rows; it gives once, few, many or a size class.

TRBJ1-2 . . TRBV5-1 TGCGCCAGCAGCTTGGGCCAGGGAAATGGCTACACCTTC CASSLGQGNGYTF
TRBJ2-7 . . TRBV13 TGTGCCAGCAGCCCAATGAAGGAGATCTACGAGCAGTACTTC CASSPMKEIYEQYF
TRBJ2-3 . . TRBV6-1 TGTGCCAGCAGTCTCAGGCAGGGGGATACGCAGTATTTT CASSLRQGDTQYF
TRBJ2-7 . TRBD1 TRBV5-4 TGTGCCAGCAGCCCGGGACAGGGGATCACCATGACCTACGAGCAGTACTTC CASSPGQGITMTYEQYF
TRBJ2-5 . TRBD1 TRBV5-1 TGCGCCAGCAGCTTGACAGGGGGCCCAGAGGCCCAGTACTTC CASSLTGGPEAQYF
TRBJ2-7 . . TRBV5-1 TGCGCCAGCAGCTCGGGACACGGTGCCAACGAGCAGTACTTC CASSSGHGANEQYF
TRBJ1-5 . . TRBV15 TGTGCCACGGCACCGGGCCAGGGTAGCTATCAGCCCCAGCATTTT CATAPGQGSYQPQHF
TRBJ2-3 once . TRBV7-6 TGTGCCAGCAGCTTAGGATTGCTAGCGAGGGCCACAGATACGCAGTATTTT CASSLGLLARATDTQYF
TRBJ1-1 few . TRBV7-2 TGTGCCAGCAGCTTCACGGTGAACACTGAAGCTTTCTTT CASSFTVNTEAFF
TRBJ1-1 . TRBD1 TRBV7-8 TGTGCCAGCAGCATGACAGGGTTCAACACTGAAGCTTTCTTT CASSMTGFNTEAFF
TRBJ1-4 . . TRBV11-2 TGTGCCAGCAGCTTAGAGTCCGGGACTGCCTATGAAAAACTGTTTTTT CASSLESGTAYEKLFF
TRBJ1-1 . . TRBV5-1 TGCGCCAGCAGTTACGACAGATTGAACACTGAAGCTTTCTTT CASSYDRLNTEAFF
TRBJ2-3 . . TRBV13 TGTGCCAGCAGCTTAGCCTCCCCCGATACGCAGTATTTT CASSLASPDTQYF
TRBJ2-1 few TRBD1 TRBV29-1 TGCAGCGTTGTCGCGGACAGGCAAGACAATGAGCAGTTCTTC CSVVADRQDNEQFF
TRBJ2-1 . TRBD2 TRBV5-8 TGTGCCAGCAGCTCACTCCCAGGCGGGGGGTTATCCTACAATGAGCAGTTCTTC CASSSLPGGGLSYNEQFF
TRBJ1-4 . . TRBV7-9 TGTGCCAGCAGCTCTTCTCTGGGGGGTAGTGAAAAACTGTTTTTT CASSSSLGGSEKLFF
TRBJ2-5 . TRBD2 TRBV5-4 TGTGCCAGCAGCCCGGGGGCTGGGACTAGCGAAGAGACCCAGTACTTC CASSPGAGTSEETQYF
TRBJ2-5 . TRBD2 TRBV2 TGTGCCAGCAGTCTAGCGGGGGCACTACTGTACTTC CASSLAGALLYF
TRBJ1-1 . . TRBV7-2 TGTGCCAGCAGCTTAGGAGGCCGTAACACTGAAGCTTTCTTT CASSLGGRNTEAFF
TRBJ2-3 . TRBD2 TRBV7-9 TGTGCCAGCAAGGCTAGCGGGGGGGCGGATACGCAGTATTTT CASKASGGADTQYF
TRBJ2-1 . . TRBV5-1 TGCGCCAGCAGTAGCCCGGAGGTTTACAATGAGCAGTTCTTC CASSSPEVYNEQFF
TRBJ2-3 . TRBD2 TRBV18 TGTGCCAGCTCACCGGCTAGCGGGAGTGGAGATACGCAGTATTTT CASSPASGSGDTQYF
TRBJ2-7 . TRBD1 TRBV7-7 TGTGCCAGCAGCTTCGACAGGGGTTACGAGCAGTACTTC CASSFDRGYEQYF
TRBJ2-5 . TRBD2 TRBV2 TGTGCCAGCAGACTAACTAGCGGAGGAGAGACCCAGTACTTC CASRLTSGGETQYF
TRBJ1-2 once . TRBV12-5 TGTGCTAGTGGCTGGATGACGGGGGTGGGGGGCTACACCTTC CASGWMTGVGGYTF
TRBJ2-5 . . TRBV5-4 TGTGCCAGCAGCCCGGGCAGGGTATCGGTGGAGACCCAGTACTTC CASSPGRVSVETQYF
TRBJ2-3 . . TRBV7-2 TGTGCCAGCAGCTTAGGGTCTAGCGCCGATACGCAGTATTTT CASSLGSSADTQYF
TRBJ1-5 . . TRBV2 TGTGCCAGCAGCTTACAGGGAGAGCAGCCCCAGCATTTT CASSLQGEQPQHF
TRBJ1-3 . . TRBV11-2 TGTGCCAGCAGCTTAAGCAGGGTGGGAAACACCATATATTTT CASSLSRVGNTIYF
TRBJ1-4 . TRBD1 TRBV25-1 TGTGCCAGCAGTGATGACAGGGCAGGCGGCGAAAAACTGTTTTTT CASSDDRAGGEKLFF
TRBJ2-2 once TRBD2 TRBV5-1 TGCGCCAGCAATAGCGGGGGGGCGGACACCGGGGAGCTGTTTTTT CASNSGGADTGELFF
TRBJ2-7 . TRBD1 TRBV6-6 TGTGCCAGCAGTCGGGACAGGGTCTTCTCCGAGCAGTACTTC CASSRDRVFSEQYF
TRBJ2-5 . TRBD2 TRBV5-1 TGCGCCAGCAGCTTGGGGAGCGGGGGGGCCTCCGGTGAGACCCAGTACTTC CASSLGSGGASGETQYF
TRBJ1-1 . . TRBV5-1 TGCGCCAGCAGCGTCACAGGGCGCACTGAAGCTTTCTTT CASSVTGRTEAFF
TRBJ2-5 . . TRBV12-5 TGTGCTAGTGGTCCCTTAGGGGGACAAGAGACCCAGTACTTC CASGPLGGQETQYF
TRBJ1-2 once . TRBV6-1 TGTGCCAGCAGTGAACAAGACAGGAGTGGCTACACCTTC CASSEQDRSGYTF
TRBJ2-1 . TRBD2 TRBV7-8 TGTGCCAGCAGCCATCTACCCATCAGTGGGAGGGCGCAGAATGAGCAGTTCTTC CASSHLPISGRAQNEQFF
TRBJ2-1 once TRBD2 TRBV29-1 TGCAGCGTTGGATGGGGGGGTTTCTCCTACAATGAGCAGTTCTTC CSVGWGGFSYNEQFF
TRBJ2-7 . TRBD2 TRBV7-2 TGTGCCAGCAGCTTAGAGGGGGGATTAGCGGGGGGGAGGGCCTTC CASSLEGGLAGGRAF
TRBJ2-3 few TRBD2 TRBV5-4 TGTGCCAGCAGCTTGGGGGCAGAAAGGACTAGGGAGCAGTATTTT CASSLGAERTREQYF
TRBJ1-2 once . TRBV19 TGTGCCAGCACCCTCCCAGGACTAGCTAACTATGGCTACACCTTC CASTLPGLANYGYTF
TRBJ1-5 . . TRBV9 TGTGCCAGCAGCGCCGGGGGGGGGTATCAGCCCCAGCATTTT CASSAGGGYQPQHF
TRBJ1-3 few . TRBV5-5 TGTGCCAGCAGCTTGGCCGCAGGCTCTGGAAACACCATATATTTT CASSLAAGSGNTIYF
TRBJ1-2 . TRBD1 TRBV10-2 TGCGCCAGCAGGGGGACAGGGAGTGGCTACACCTTC CASRGTGSGYTF
TRBJ2-5 . TRBD2 TRBV27 TGTGCCAGCAAGCGTAGCGGGGCACAAGAGACCCAGTACTTC CASKRSGAQETQYF
TRBJ2-1 . TRBD1 TRBV5-4 TGTGCCAGCAGTCCAGGGGGCCAGTCCTCCTACAATGAGCAGTTCTTC CASSPGGQSSYNEQFF
TRBJ1-1 . . TRBV7-9 TGTGCCAGCAGCCGCGGGGAAGGCGGCGAGGAAGCTTTCTTT CASSRGEGGEEAFF
TRBJ1-6 once . TRBV19 TGTGCCAGCTCGGTGGAGGGCGGAGGACCCCTCCACTTT CASSVEGGGPLHF